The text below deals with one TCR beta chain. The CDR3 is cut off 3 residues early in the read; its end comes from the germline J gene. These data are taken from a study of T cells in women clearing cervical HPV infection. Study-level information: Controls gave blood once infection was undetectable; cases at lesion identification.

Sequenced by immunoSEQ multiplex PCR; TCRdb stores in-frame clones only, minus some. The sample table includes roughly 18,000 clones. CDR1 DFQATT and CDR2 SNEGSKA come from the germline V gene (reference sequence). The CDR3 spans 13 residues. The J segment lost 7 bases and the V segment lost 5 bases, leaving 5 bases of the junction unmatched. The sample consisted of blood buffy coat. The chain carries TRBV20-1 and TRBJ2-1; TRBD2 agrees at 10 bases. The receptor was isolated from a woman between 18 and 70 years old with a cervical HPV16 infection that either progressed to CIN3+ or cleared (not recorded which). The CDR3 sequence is CSAHPGLANEQFF. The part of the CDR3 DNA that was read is TGCAGTGCTCATCCGGGACTAGCGAATGAG.